What follows are 5 T cell receptor beta chains derived from one specimen sequenced in a study of glioma-infiltrating T cells after dendritic cell vaccination. Time point given: after dendritic cell vaccination, including at tumor progression/relapse. Assay: immunoSEQ multiplex PCR; the TCRdb copy retains only in-frame clones and omits some. The data show around 60,000 clones, under 90% seen once. The sample in question was blood, obtained after dendritic cell vaccination. All receptors come from a human donor with glioblastoma.

The chain employs TRBV30 and TRBJ1-4; D not certain. The germline gives CDR1 GTSNPN, CDR2 SVGIG (reference sequence). The CDR3 covers 14 residues. Trimming shortened V by 1 base and J by 2 bases, and 8 bases separated the two germline ends. CDR3: CAWSGTGTNEKLFF. CDR3 coding DNA: TGTGCCTGGAGTGGAACGGGGACTAATGAAAAACTGTTTTTT. The whole variable domain, filled in from reference TRBV30 and TRBJ1-4, reads SQTIHQWPATLVQPVGSPLSLECTVEGTSNPNLYWYRQAAGRGLQLLFYSVGIGQISSEVPQNLSASRPQDRQFILSSKKLLLSDSGFYLCAWSGTGTNEKLFFGSGTQLSVL.

The chain links TRBV5-4 to TRBJ1-2; no definite D call. V lost 0 bases to trimming and J lost 6 bases, with 9 bases between them. Germline loops: CDR1 SGHNT, CDR2 YYREEE (reference sequence). The CDR3 is 13 residues long. CDR3 loop: CASSLVVGDGYTF. The CDR3 nucleotides are TGTGCCAGCAGCTTGGTGGTGGGAGATGGCTACACCTTC.

The chain joins TRBV27 to TRBJ1-1, with TRBD1 matching 9 bases. In germline, CDR1 is MNHEY, CDR2 SMNVEV (reference sequence). The length of the CDR3 is 14 residues. J lost 4 bases, V lost 3 bases, and 3 bases had no gene match. CDR3 DNA: TGTGCCAGCAGTTTCTCGGACAGGGGCACTGAAGCTTTCTTT. Protein sequence: CASSFSDRGTEAFF.

In nucleotides, the CDR3 is TGTGCCAGCAGCACCCGTGGGACTAGCGTAGGTAGCACAGATACGCAGTATTTT. Its translation: CASSTRGTSVGSTDTQYF. The J gene is TRBJ2-3, the V gene TRBV9, with 10 bases identical to TRBD2. Germline V CDR1 and CDR2: SGDLS, YYNGEE. V was clipped by 4 bases and J by 0 bases; unmatched bases: 11. There are 18 residues in the CDR3.

This chain joins TRBV25-1 and TRBJ1-6, with D perhaps matching TRBD1 (6 bases). This CDR3 has 18 amino acids. Germline V lookup: CDR1 MGHDK, CDR2 SYGVNS. The V and J ends lost 3 bases and 9 bases respectively, with 24 bases between them. CDR3 residues: CASSDPYMTLGGGSPLHF. CDR3 coding DNA: TGTGCCAGCAGTGACCCCTACATGACACTGGGAGGGGGTTCACCCCTCCACTTT.